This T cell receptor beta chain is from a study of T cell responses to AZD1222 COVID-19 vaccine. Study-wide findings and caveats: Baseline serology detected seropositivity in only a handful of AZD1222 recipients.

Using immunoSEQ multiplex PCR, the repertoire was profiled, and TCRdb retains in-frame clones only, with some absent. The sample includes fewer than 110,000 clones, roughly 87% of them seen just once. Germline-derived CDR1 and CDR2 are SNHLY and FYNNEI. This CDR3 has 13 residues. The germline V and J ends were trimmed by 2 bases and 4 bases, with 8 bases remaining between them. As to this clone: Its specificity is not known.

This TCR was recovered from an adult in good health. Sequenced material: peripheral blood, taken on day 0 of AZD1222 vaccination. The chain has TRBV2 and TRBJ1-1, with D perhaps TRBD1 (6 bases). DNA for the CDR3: TGTGCCAGCAGTGAATCGGGGGCCACTGAAGCTTTCTTT. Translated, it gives CASSESGATEAFF.